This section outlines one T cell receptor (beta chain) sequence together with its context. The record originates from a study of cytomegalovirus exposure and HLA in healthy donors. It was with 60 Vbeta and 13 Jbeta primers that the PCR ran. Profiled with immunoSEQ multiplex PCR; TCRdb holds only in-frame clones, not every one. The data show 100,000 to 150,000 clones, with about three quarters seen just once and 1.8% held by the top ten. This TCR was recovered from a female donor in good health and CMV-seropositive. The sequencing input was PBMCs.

The CDR3 reads CASSLEFAGNGNTIYF. CDR3 nucleotides: TGTGCCAGCAGCTTGGAGTTCGCAGGGAATGGAAACACCATATATTTT. V and J are TRBV5-5 and TRBJ1-3; D possibly corresponds to TRBD1 (5 bases). The V end lost 0 bases, the J end lost 3 bases, and 13 bases lay between the germline ends. This CDR3 has 16 amino acids. Germline CDR1 SGHKS, CDR2 YYEKEE (reference sequence). The variable domain in full, with the rest retrieved from reference TRBV5-5 and TRBJ1-3, is DAGVTQSPTHLIKTRGQQVTLRCSPISGHKSVSWYQQVLGQGPQFIFQYYEKEERGRGNFPDRFSARQFPNYSSELNVNALLLGDSALYLCASSLEFAGNGNTIYFGEGSWLTVV.